This T cell receptor beta chain appears in the sequencing data of a study of shared clonotypes between healthy human individuals. Concerning this clone itself: As yet, its antigen is unknown.

Sequencing was at deep level. Data came from immunoSEQ multiplex PCR; TCRdb stores just in-frame clones and leaves some out. The sample records approximately 2.5 million clones, approximately 90% being singletons. Both subsets, CD45RA+ naive and CD45RA-negative memory, were split from the CD4+ cells. The study, taken as a whole, reports: Limited genetic and exposure-history diversity came from having few donors. Across subsets, estimated richness was generally greater for naive than for memory populations.

Trimming cost V 0 bases and J 3 bases, with 9 bases left between them. CDR3 size: 14 residues. CDR1 SGHTA and CDR2 FQGNSA come from the germline V gene. V is TRBV7-2 and J is TRBJ2-7; a weak D match, TRBD2 (6 bases). Material: naive CD4+ T cells sorted from blood. Documented subset: CD45RA+ positively selected. This sequence was found in a young man in good health. DNA for the CDR3: TGTGCCAGCAGCTTAGCAGCGGGCAGCTACGAGCAGTACTTC. Protein: CASSLAAGSYEQYF. Full variable domain (rest looked up from reference TRBV7-2 and TRBJ2-7): GAGVSQSPSNKVTEKGKDVELRCDPISGHTALYWYRQSLGQGLEFLIYFQGNSAPDKSGLPSDRFSAERTGGSVSTLTIQRTQQEDSAVYLCASSLAAGSYEQYFGPGTRLTVT.